These 2 T cell receptor beta chains came from one sample sequenced in a study of cytomegalovirus exposure and HLA in healthy donors. Primers for the PCR totalled 60 Vbeta and 13 Jbeta. The data were produced by immunoSEQ multiplex PCR, yet TCRdb's version contains in-frame clones alone and is incomplete. The sample contains around 170,000 clones, 77% of which appear only once. The sequencing input was PBMCs. These receptor sequences come from a man between 18 and 35 years old in good health and CMV-seronegative.

The gene calls are TRBV14 and TRBJ2-2; 9 bases agree with TRBD1. Germline CDR1 and CDR2: SGHDN and FVKESK. The CDR3 contains 16 residues. V lost 4 bases to trimming and J lost 4 bases; unmatched junction nucleotides: 7. CDR3 amino acids: CASSPRGQGLTGELFF. The CDR3 nucleotides read TGTGCCAGCAGCCCCAGGGGACAGGGCCTCACCGGGGAGCTGTTTTTT.

The chain couples TRBV19 to TRBJ2-3, with 12 nucleotides matching TRBD2. This CDR3 comprises 16 residues. Losses at the gene ends were 6 bases for V and 0 bases for J; bases not matched to a gene: 4. Looked up from germline, CDR1 is LNHDA and CDR2 is SQIVND (reference sequence). The CDR3 here is CASSRTSGASTDTQYF. The CDR3 region has the DNA TGTGCCAGTAGCCGGACTAGCGGGGCGAGCACAGATACGCAGTATTTT.